One sample yielded the 20 T cell receptor beta chains listed below, sequenced in a study of blood T cell repertoires in COVID-19. The assay was immunoSEQ multiplex PCR, and TCRdb's table has in-frame clones only and misses some. Among 250,000 to 300,000 clones listed, approximately 85% were seen once. The sample comprised PBMCs or T cells enriched from blood (not recorded which). These receptors were taken from a woman aged 45 to 65 who had recovered from COVID-19.

The sample holds one count of this clone. J is TRBJ1-2 and V is TRBV27; a possible D gene is TRBD1 (5 bases). The CDR3 runs to 12 residues. In germline, CDR1 is MNHEY, CDR2 SMNVEV (reference sequence). Trimming pared 5 bases from V and 8 bases from J, leaving 12 bases between. CDR3: CASSLTGRGYTF. CDR3 nucleotides: TGTGCCAGCAGTCTTACAGGTCGAGGCTACACCTTC.

This sequence joins TRBV28 and TRBJ2-1, with D unresolved. Germline CDR1 reads MDHEN; CDR2 reads SYDVKM. There are 12 residues in the CDR3. V was pared by 3 bases and J by 10 bases, with 10 bases between. The CDR3 protein is CASSFESVEQFF. CDR3 in DNA: TGTGCCAGCAGTTTTGAGTCGGTGGAGCAGTTCTTC.

DNA for the CDR3: TGTGCCAGCAGCTTAGATTTTGGGCATGTCACCGGGGAGCTGTTTTTT. Translation: CASSLDFGHVTGELFF. The chain joins TRBV7-9 to TRBJ2-2; D is ambiguous. The V and J ends lost 1 base and 4 bases respectively, with 13 bases between them. The length of the CDR3 is 16 residues. Germline V gives CDR1 SEHNR, CDR2 FQNEAQ (reference sequence).

The chain combines TRBV5-1 with TRBJ2-1, with D unresolved. Trimming took off 4 bases at V and 4 bases at J, with 9 bases between the two ends. Germline CDR1 and CDR2: SGHRS and YFSETQ. The CDR3 spans 13 residues. The CDR3 reads CASSVDGYNEQFF. As DNA, the CDR3 is TGCGCCAGCAGCGTGGACGGTTACAATGAGCAGTTCTTC. Supplemented by reference TRBV5-1 and TRBJ2-1, the full variable domain reads KAGVTQTPRYLIKTRGQQVTLSCSPISGHRSVSWYQQTPGQGLQFLFEYFSETQRNKGNFPGRFSGRQFSNSRSEMNVSTLELGDSALYLCASSVDGYNEQFFGPGTRLTVL.

This clone occurred once. The DNA of the CDR3 is TGTGCCAGCAGTAGACTAGCGGGAGTTCTAGATACGCAGTATTTT. Protein product: CASSRLAGVLDTQYF. The chain recombines TRBV6-5 with TRBJ2-3, with 12 bases identical to TRBD2. Germline lookup yields CDR1 MNHEY and CDR2 SVGAGI. The junction had 5 bases not matched to a gene; V was cut back by 5 bases and J by 5 bases. The CDR3 runs 15 residues.

The chain recombines TRBV2 with TRBJ2-1, with 12 bases aligning to TRBD2. With V trimmed by 6 bases and J by 6 bases, 3 bases remained unmatched. Germline values: CDR1 SNHLY, CDR2 FYNNEI. The CDR3 spans 14 residues. Here the CDR3 DNA reads TGTGCCAGCAGGACTAGCGGGAGTTTCAATGAGCAGTTCTTC. Translation: CASRTSGSFNEQFF.

The gene calls are TRBV19 and TRBJ1-1; weak D call: TRBD1 (6 bases). The germline V gene has CDR1 LNHDA and CDR2 SQIVND (reference sequence). V lost 5 bases to trimming and J lost 5 bases, with 9 bases between them. The CDR3 sequence is 12 residues long. The CDR3 nucleotides read TGTGCCAGTAGTTCAAGGGGGACTGAAGCTTTCTTT. Its protein is CASSSRGTEAFF.

The genes are TRBV11-3 and TRBJ2-2, with a possible D match to TRBD1 (5 bases). Germline values: CDR1 SGHNT, CDR2 YENEEA. The CDR3 is 13 amino acids. V was cut by 1 base and J by 5 bases, with 5 bases left in between. In DNA, the CDR3 is TGTGCCAGCAGCTTAGCAGGGACCGGGGAGCTGTTTTTT. Its protein is CASSLAGTGELFF. The full variable domain, completed using reference TRBV11-3 and TRBJ2-2, is EAGVVQSPRYKIIEKKQPVAFWCNPISGHNTLYWYLQNLGQGPELLIRYENEEAVDDSQLPKDRFSAERLKGVDSTLKIQPAELGDSAVYLCASSLAGTGELFFGEGSRLTVL.

The rearrangement links TRBV5-4 to TRBJ2-7, with a possible D match to TRBD2 (5 bases). The V and J ends lost 0 bases and 5 bases respectively, with 12 bases between them. This CDR3 has 14 amino acids. Germline loops: CDR1 SGHNT, CDR2 YYREEE (reference sequence). CDR3 region: CASSLAGRGNEQYF. The CDR3 nucleotides read TGTGCCAGCAGCTTGGCCGGCAGAGGGAACGAGCAGTACTTC. Using reference TRBV5-4 and TRBJ2-7 for the parts outside the CDR3, the full variable domain is ETGVTQSPTHLIKTRGQQVTLRCSSQSGHNTVSWYQQALGQGPQFIFQYYREEENGRGNFPPRFSGLQFPNYSSELNVNALELDDSALYLCASSLAGRGNEQYFGPGTRLTVT.

V is TRBV4-1 and J is TRBJ2-4; weak D call: TRBD1 (5 bases). Germline V gene sequence: CDR1 MGHRA, CDR2 YSYEKL. With 3 bases removed from V and 2 bases from J, the gap between germline ends came to 14 bases. The CDR3 extends over 16 amino acids. CDR3 region: CASSQGRAVSKNIQYF. The DNA for the CDR3 is TGCGCCAGCAGCCAGGGCAGGGCAGTGTCCAAAAACATTCAGTACTTC.

CDR3 in DNA: TGTGCCATCAGTGAGTCGACGGGACTAGTGTTAGATACGCAGTATTTT. Its translation is CAISESTGLVLDTQYF. The V and J genes are TRBV10-3 and TRBJ2-3; 8 bases align to TRBD2. Germline V gives CDR1 ENHRY, CDR2 SYGVKD. CDR3 length equals 16 residues. V lost 0 bases, J lost 5 bases, and 7 bases stayed unmatched.

The CDR3 loop reads CASSVGRADYNEQFF. The CDR3 DNA is TGCGCCAGCAGTGTCGGGAGGGCCGACTACAATGAGCAGTTCTTC. The rearrangement joins TRBV10-2 to TRBJ2-1; 8 nucleotides align to TRBD2. Germline assignment: CDR1 WSHSY and CDR2 SAAADI. The junction had 5 bases not matched to a gene; V was cut back by 4 bases and J by 3 bases. CDR3 length: 15 amino acids.

V and J are TRBV5-8 and TRBJ2-7; D is uncertain. From germline, CDR1 is SGHTS and CDR2 YDEGEE. CDR3 size: 12 residues. V lost 3 bases and J 6 bases, leaving 10 bases between the germline ends. The CDR3 reads CASSSPPSEQYF. CDR3 sequence (DNA): TGTGCCAGCAGCTCCCCTCCCTCCGAGCAGTACTTC.

The CDR3 is CASSIEGEHRGGSYNEQFF. The CDR3 region has the DNA TGTGCCAGTAGTATCGAAGGGGAACACAGGGGCGGCTCCTACAATGAGCAGTTCTTC. The chain uses TRBV19 and TRBJ2-1, with 7 bases lining up with TRBD1. This CDR3 contains 19 residues. CDR1 LNHDA and CDR2 SQIVND come from the germline V gene (reference sequence). The junction had 14 bases not matched to a gene; V was cut back by 3 bases and J by 0 bases.

CDR3 in DNA: TGTGCCAGCAGCTTTGGACCTGGGAGGGAGCAGTTCTTC. Encoded protein: CASSFGPGREQFF. The V gene is TRBV11-3, the J gene TRBJ2-1; D perhaps matches TRBD2 (6 bases). V was trimmed by 3 bases and J by 10 bases, leaving 13 bases between them. Per germline, CDR1 SGHNT and CDR2 YENEEA. This CDR3 is 13 amino acids long.

The table lists this clone with a few counts. The chain employs TRBV27 and TRBJ1-2; D ambiguous. The CDR3 is 16 residues long. Germline V gives CDR1 MNHEY, CDR2 SMNVEV (reference sequence). V lost 0 bases and J lost 4, with 15 bases in between. The CDR3 sequence is CASSLSGREGSYGYTF. Written as DNA, the CDR3 is TGTGCCAGCAGTTTATCGGGTAGGGAAGGGAGCTATGGCTACACCTTC.

This clone was seen only once. The J gene is TRBJ1-3, the V gene TRBV2; 8 bases line up with TRBD1. The germline V gene has CDR1 SNHLY and CDR2 FYNNEI. Trimming cost V 6 bases and J 1 base; bases outside gene matches: 8. CDR3 length: 16 residues. The CDR3 DNA sequence: TGTGCCAGCAGGGGATCAGGGGGCGTATCTGGAAACACCATATATTTT. Protein: CASRGSGGVSGNTIYF.

This chain joins TRBV5-3 and TRBJ2-2; D is possibly TRBD1 (5 bases). TRBV5-3 is flagged as an ORF with uncertain function. V lost 4 bases and J 7 bases, leaving 23 bases between the germline ends. The CDR3 contains 17 residues. The CDR3 DNA is TGTGCCAGAAGCAGTATTAGGGGAAAGCCTTTCGGCGGGGAGCTGTTTTTT. Residues: CARSSIRGKPFGGELFF.

V is TRBV19 and J is TRBJ2-3; possible D gene TRBD1, 5 bases. Germline V CDR1 and CDR2: LNHDA, SQIVND (reference sequence). This CDR3 is built from 17 residues. V lost 4 bases and J 1 base, leaving 18 bases between the germline ends. The CDR3 DNA follows: TGTGCCAGTAGTAGGGGCACAGCGAGCTCTGGCACAGATACGCAGTATTTT. It yields the protein CASSRGTASSGTDTQYF.

V is TRBV6-5 and J is TRBJ1-6, with D unclear. Germline V gene data show CDR1 as MNHEY and CDR2 as SVGAGI. This CDR3 has 14 amino acids. V was pared by 0 bases and J by 10 bases, with 10 bases between. This CDR3 is CASSYSVPRSPLHF. CDR3 nucleotide sequence: TGTGCCAGCAGTTACTCCGTCCCGCGGTCACCCCTCCACTTT.